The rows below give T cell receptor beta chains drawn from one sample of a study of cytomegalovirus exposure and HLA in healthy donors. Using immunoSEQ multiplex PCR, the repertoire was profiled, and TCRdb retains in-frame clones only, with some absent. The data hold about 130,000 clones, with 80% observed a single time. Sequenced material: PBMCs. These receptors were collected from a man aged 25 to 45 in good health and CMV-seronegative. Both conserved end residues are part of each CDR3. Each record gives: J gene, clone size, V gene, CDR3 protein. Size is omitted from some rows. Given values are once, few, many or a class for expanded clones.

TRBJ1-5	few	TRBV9	CASSVGTGDSNQPQHF
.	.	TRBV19	CASSPSGRGGTEQYF
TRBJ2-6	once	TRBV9	CASSVQGSRGANVLTF
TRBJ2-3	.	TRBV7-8	CALGDTQYF
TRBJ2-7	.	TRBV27	CASSLSAPASGSYEQYF
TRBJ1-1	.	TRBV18	CASSPRGSGENTEAFF
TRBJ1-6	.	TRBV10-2	CAILRAYNSPLHF
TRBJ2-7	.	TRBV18	CASSPNSRGPYEQYF
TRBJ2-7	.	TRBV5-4	CASSLDQRDGAEQYF
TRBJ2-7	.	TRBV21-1	CASSKGGLASGGNYEQYF
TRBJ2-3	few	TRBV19	CASISPSRTQYF
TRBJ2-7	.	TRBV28	CASSSTRLYEQYF
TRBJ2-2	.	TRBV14	CASSPQLNTGELFF
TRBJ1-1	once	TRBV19	CASSPGQGAVSAEAFF
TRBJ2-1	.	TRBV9	CASSVDRTSGRNEQFF
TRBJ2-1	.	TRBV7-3	CASSRFTSGAYNEQFF
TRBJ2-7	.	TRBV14	CASSQDSQRGSYEQYF
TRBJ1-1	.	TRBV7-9	CASSASGDTEAFF
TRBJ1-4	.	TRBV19	CASSIGDREGEKLFF
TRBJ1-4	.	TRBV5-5	CASSAPTGGMSTNEKLFF
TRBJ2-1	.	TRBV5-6	CASSFQTSGPYNEQFF
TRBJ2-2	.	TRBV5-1	CASSSSGTRNTGELFF
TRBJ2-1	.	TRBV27	CASSLVAYPLDYRNEQFF
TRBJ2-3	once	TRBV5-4	CASSLGAHTDTQYF
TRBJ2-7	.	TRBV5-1	CASSQGQGVPYEQYF
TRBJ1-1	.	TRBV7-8	CASSSTVDEAFF
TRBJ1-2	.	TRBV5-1	CASSGTGIEDLYGYTF
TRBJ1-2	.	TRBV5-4	CASSLDPRTEGRRGYTF
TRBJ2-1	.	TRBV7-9	CASSPKMSGLATEQFF
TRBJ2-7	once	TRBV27	CASSFSPRGEQYF
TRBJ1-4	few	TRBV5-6	CASSQRAGGEKLFF
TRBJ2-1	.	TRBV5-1	CASSGAGGYNEQFF
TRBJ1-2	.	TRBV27	CASSYSTGTGLKGGYTF
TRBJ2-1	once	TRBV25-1	CASSDLQGATGNEQFF
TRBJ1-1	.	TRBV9	CASSPTGFQAFF
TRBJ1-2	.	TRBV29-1	CSVPANYGYPF
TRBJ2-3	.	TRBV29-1	CSLAEGPSGSGSGTQYF
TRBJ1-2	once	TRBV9	CASSAQGEVYGYTF
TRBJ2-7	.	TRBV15	CATSRDQAGPYEQYF
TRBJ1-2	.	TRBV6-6	CASSQDTELYGYTF
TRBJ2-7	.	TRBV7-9	CASSLVVGGYDEQYF
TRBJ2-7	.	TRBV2	CASSDGGEYHEQYF
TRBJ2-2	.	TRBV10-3	CATNQQDTHIGELFF
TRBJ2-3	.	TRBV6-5	CASSYGVAGVADTQYF
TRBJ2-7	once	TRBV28	CASGQGLAGARLYEQYF
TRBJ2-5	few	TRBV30	CAWGVGGARETQYF
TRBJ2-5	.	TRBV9	CASSTRLAGGQETQYF
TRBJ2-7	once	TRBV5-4	CASSYESGSYEQYF
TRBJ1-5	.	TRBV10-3	CAISPGEGGSNQPQHF
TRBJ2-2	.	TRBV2	CASSTSGIYGELFF
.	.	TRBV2	CASSVEYEQYF
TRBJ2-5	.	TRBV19	CASSIGSDETQYF
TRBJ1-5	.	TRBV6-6	CASDTGLSGNQPQHF
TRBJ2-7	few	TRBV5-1	CASSLDRANEQYF